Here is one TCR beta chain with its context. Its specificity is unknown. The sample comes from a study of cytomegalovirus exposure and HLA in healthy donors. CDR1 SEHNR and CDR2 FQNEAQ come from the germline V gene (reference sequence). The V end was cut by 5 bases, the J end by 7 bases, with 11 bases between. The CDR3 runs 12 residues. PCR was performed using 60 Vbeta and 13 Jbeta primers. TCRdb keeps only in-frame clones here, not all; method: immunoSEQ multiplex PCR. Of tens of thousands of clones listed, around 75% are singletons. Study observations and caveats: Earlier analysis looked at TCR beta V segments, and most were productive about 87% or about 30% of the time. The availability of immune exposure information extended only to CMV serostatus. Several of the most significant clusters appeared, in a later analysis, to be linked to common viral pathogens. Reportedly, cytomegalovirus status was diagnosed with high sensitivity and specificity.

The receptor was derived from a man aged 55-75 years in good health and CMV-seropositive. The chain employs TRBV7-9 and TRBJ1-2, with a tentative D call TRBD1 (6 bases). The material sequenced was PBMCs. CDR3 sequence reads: CASSMNRVGYTF. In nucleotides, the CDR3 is TGTGCCAGCAGCATGAACAGGGTTGGCTACACCTTC.